Described below is a single TCR beta chain sequence and its context. This clonotype was seen just once. The target of this receptor is not known. It has no much larger one-base neighbor in the sample; base qualities were not kept. A single read is weak support. The source of the sample is a study of CD8 T cells in Susac syndrome (dated by TCRdb to between 2018 and 2021). As for the study more broadly: Whether CD8+ T cell activation and differentiation in Susac syndrome was antigen driven was tested using repertoire sequencing. Clonality of the CD8+ T cell repertoire was compared between eleven to twelve healthy donors, approximately 14 Susac syndrome patients and 15 multiple sclerosis patients. Overall study outcomes, separate from this receptor: The study acknowledged that relatively few individuals were included in the TCR sequencing and HLA analysis.

RNA was extracted using the RNeasy kit, and about 0.45 to 1 ug of the RNA was reverse transcribed with random hexamers. TCR beta CDR3 regions were amplified with the immunoSEQ multiplex PCR assay covering 54 Vbeta and 13 Jbeta segments. Bias from PCR amplification was corrected by using a synthetic template baseline for primer optimization and for computational correction. As for how the authors treated the data: Reads were annotated to V, D and J genes according to IMGT and were analyzed with immunoSEQ Analyzer, with only productive sequences retained. To calculate clonality, Shannon entropy was normalized by log2 of the number of productive unique sequences and then subtracted from one. For each patient and control, public and private clones were evaluated among the 100 most prevalent clones. Susac-specific clones were defined as absent from healthy and MS cohorts, 850 to 1,300 published viral clones and other ImmuneACCESS disease sequences. TCRdb applied fastp at Q25 and MiXCR to the public reads, then kept only in-frame beta chains. Rows with a matching CDR3 protein are joined into one entry that keeps the most common DNA and genes. Clone size and V and J calls follow TCRdb, not the original study. For this sample there are 350,000 to 550,000 distinct CDR3 sequences; about 85% appear just once. The ten biggest clones cover approximately 0.12% of the sample.

Sequences SGHDT (CDR1) and YYEEEE (CDR2) are obtained from the germline V gene. After removal of 0 bases from V and 0 bases from J, the junction retains 9 bases not matched to a gene. From the cysteine up to the phenylalanine, the CDR3 has a length of 18 residues. Just the 54-base CDR3 DNA is kept, in frame starting at base 1. High-throughput TCR beta sequencing profiled peripheral blood CD8+ and CD4+ T cells from healthy donors, Susac syndrome patients and multiple sclerosis patients. Treatment-naive patients with stable or active relapsing-remitting disease fulfilling revised McDonald criteria were used as multiple sclerosis controls. Bulk CD8+ and CD4+ T cells were purified magnetically by negative isolation, whereas CD8+ TEMRA cells were enriched by FACS. Blood was collected in EDTA tubes and processed within 24 hours, with PBMCs isolated through density gradient centrifugation. PBMCs intended for TCR sequencing were cryopreserved in liquid nitrogen and thawed later in a water bath at 37 degrees C. A purity of at least 90% was achieved for sorted or isolated CD4+, CD8+ and CD8+ TEMRA cells.

This clonotype originated in a human donor with multiple sclerosis. The rearranged segments are TRBV5-6 and TRBJ2-7; the junction holds 10 bases that match TRBD2. The material sequenced was CD8+ T cells from PBMCs. The DNA is as follows: TGTGCCAGCAGCTTGGGATTGCCTAGCGGGAGCCTCTCCTACGAGCAGTACTTC. Its protein product is CASSLGLPSGSLSYEQYF.